This entry lists 22 T cell receptor beta chains sequenced from one sample in a study of T cell clonotyping in hematopoietic cell transplantation. Indicated time point: recipient sample about 28 days before transplant, after cytoreduction. Some clones are missing from TCRdb's copy, which holds only in-frame ones; the method was immunoSEQ multiplex PCR. The sample yields 25,000 to 35,000 clones, 85% to 95% seen once. Source: peripheral blood mononuclear cells, taken before stem cell transplant. Receptors originate from a man over 45 with acute myeloid leukemia. Some clones in this sample may be carry-over from other donors' samples.

The V call is TRBV4-1, the J call TRBJ2-3; 14 bases line up with TRBD2. Germline V gives CDR1 MGHRA, CDR2 YSYEKL. The CDR3 length is 19 residues. The V gene end was trimmed by 4 bases and the J gene end by 2 bases; junction bases not matched to a gene: 11. CDR3 region: CASSLSGTSGSSITDTQYF. The CDR3 coding sequence is TGCGCCAGCAGCCTTTCAGGGACTAGCGGGAGCTCTATCACAGATACGCAGTATTTT.

J is TRBJ2-7 and V is TRBV28; unclear D gene. Germline-derived CDR1 and CDR2 are MDHEN and SYDVKM. Trimming took off 3 bases at V and 2 bases at J, with 14 bases between the two ends. CDR3 length: 15 amino acids. CDR3 sequence (DNA): TGTGCCAGCAGTTTTTTGGGTACTACAACCTACGAGCAGTACTTC. Residues: CASSFLGTTTYEQYF.

This chain uses TRBV7-6 with TRBJ2-1; perhaps TRBD1 as D (7 bases). Per germline, CDR1 SGHVS and CDR2 FNYEAQ. The CDR3 length is 13 residues. The germline V and J ends were trimmed by 6 bases and 12 bases, with 18 bases remaining between them. The CDR3 DNA follows: TGTGCCAGCAGTTTTCAAACAGGGGAGGCGCAGTTCTTC. Protein sequence: CASSFQTGEAQFF.

The J gene is TRBJ2-1, the V gene TRBV7-2; the D is unclear. The germline V gene has CDR1 SGHTA and CDR2 FQGNSA. This CDR3 contains 15 residues. The V end lost 0 bases, the J end lost 0 bases, and 6 bases lay between the germline ends. DNA of the CDR3: TGTGCCAGCAGCTTAGCTCCGAGCTCCTACAATGAGCAGTTCTTC. Translated: CASSLAPSSYNEQFF.

The chain joins TRBV18 to TRBJ1-3, with D perhaps TRBD1 (5 bases). V was shortened by 2 bases and J by 4 bases, with 12 bases between the two germline ends. Per germline, CDR1 KGHSH and CDR2 LQKENI. This CDR3 has 15 residues. The CDR3 reads CASSPIQGTGNTIYF. DNA for the CDR3: TGTGCCAGCTCACCAATCCAGGGAACGGGAAACACCATATATTTT.

J is TRBJ1-2 and V is TRBV7-2; 10 nucleotides agree with TRBD1. Looked up from germline, CDR1 is SGHTA and CDR2 is FQGNSA. V shed 4 bases and J 8 bases; nucleotides not matched to a gene: 13. CDR3 length: 16 residues. CDR3 sequence reads: CASSSLRGQGVGGYTF. The CDR3 DNA is TGTGCCAGCAGCTCCCTACGCGGACAGGGGGTGGGAGGCTACACCTTC.

The chain has TRBV29-1 and TRBJ2-2; D unclear. CDR1 is SQVTM, CDR2 ANQGSEA, per germline. The length of the CDR3 is 11 residues. V dropped 4 bases and J dropped 2 bases, with 2 bases sitting between them. The CDR3, as DNA: TGCAGCGTTGCCAACACCGGGGAGCTGTTTTTT. It yields the protein CSVANTGELFF.

The gene calls are TRBV9 and TRBJ2-3; D is possibly TRBD1 or TRBD2 (7 bases each). V shed 0 bases and J shed 4 bases, with 12 bases lying between them. Germline V gene lookup returns CDR1 SGDLS and CDR2 YYNGEE. This CDR3 contains 15 residues. CDR3 sequence: CASSVGSGGADTQYF. For the CDR3, the DNA is TGTGCCAGCAGCGTAGGGTCAGGGGGGGCAGATACGCAGTATTTT.

Turning to this clone: A junction boundary mismatches the germline segment, possibly from a read error. The gene calls are TRBV10-2 and TRBJ2-5; the D is unclear. Looked up from germline, CDR1 is WSHSY and CDR2 is SAAADI. The CDR3 has 12 amino acids. CDR3 loop: CASTELGETQYF. CDR3 coding DNA: TGCGCCAGCACTGAGTTGGGGGAGACCCAGTACTTC.

The CDR3 reads CASKRRDEGSYEQYF. The CDR3, as DNA: TGTGCCAGTAAGAGGAGGGACGAGGGGTCCTACGAGCAGTACTTC. This rearrangement joins TRBV19 to TRBJ2-7; perhaps TRBD2 as D (6 bases). The germline CDR1 and CDR2 sequences are LNHDA and SQIVND (reference sequence). CDR3 length: 15 amino acids. V lost 7 bases, J lost 1 base, and 17 bases lay in between.

This clone is a singleton in its sample. V usage is TRBV9 and J usage is TRBJ2-2; 7 bases align to TRBD2. Trimming removed 1 base from V and 5 bases from J; junction bases left unmatched: 11. This CDR3 contains 17 residues. CDR1 is SGDLS, CDR2 YYNGEE, per germline. In DNA, the CDR3 is TGTGCCAGCAGCGTACCGGACTCAATGCGGGGGACCGGGGAGCTGTTTTTT. Amino acid sequence: CASSVPDSMRGTGELFF.

V gene TRBV10-3 combines with J gene TRBJ1-2; D is possibly TRBD1 (5 bases). CDR1 and CDR2 (germline): ENHRY, SYGVKD. The CDR3 length is 13 residues. Trimming removed 6 bases from V and 14 bases from J, with 22 bases in between. The CDR3 loop is CAISPLSGGGWTF. For the CDR3, the DNA is TGTGCCATCAGCCCTCTTTCCGGGGGGGGTTGGACCTTC.

The genes are TRBV5-6 and TRBJ1-3; D not resolved. The V end was cut by 3 bases, the J end by 1 base, with 11 bases between. Germline CDR1 and CDR2: SGHDT and YYEEEE. CDR3 length: 15 residues. The DNA for the CDR3 is TGTGCCAGCAGCTCTCCGTCGACATCTGGAAACACCATATATTTT. This gives the protein CASSSPSTSGNTIYF.

This rearrangement joins TRBV7-7 to TRBJ2-5, with D unresolved. The germline V gene encodes CDR1 SSHAT and CDR2 FNYEAQ (reference sequence). V lost 2 bases, J lost 5 bases, and 6 bases lay in between. The CDR3 covers 12 residues. CDR3 DNA sequence: TGTGCCAGCAGCTTATTAGGGGAGACCCAGTACTTC. Amino acid sequence: CASSLLGETQYF.

V is TRBV15 and J is TRBJ1-5; a possible D gene is TRBD1 (5 bases). Germline V gene lookup returns CDR1 LNHNV and CDR2 YYDKDF (reference sequence). V was clipped by 1 base and J by 8 bases, with 15 bases between them. This CDR3 has 15 residues. The CDR3 nucleotides are TGTGCCACCAGCAGAGGCCGAAGGGGCGGGGAGCCCCAGCATTTT. It yields the protein CATSRGRRGGEPQHF.

This chain joins TRBV4-1 and TRBJ2-2; 10 nucleotides match TRBD1. Germline loops: CDR1 MGHRA, CDR2 YSYEKL. With V trimmed by 2 bases and J by 4 bases, 4 bases remained unmatched. CDR3 length: 16 residues. The CDR3 region is CASSQSGTGATGELFF. The CDR3 DNA is TGCGCCAGCAGCCAATCAGGGACAGGGGCCACCGGGGAGCTGTTTTTT.

This chain links TRBV28 with TRBJ2-7, with 7 bases fitting TRBD2. Germline V gene lookup returns CDR1 MDHEN and CDR2 SYDVKM. This CDR3 spans 12 amino acids. With V trimmed by 5 bases and J by 7 bases, 5 bases remained unmatched. The CDR3 loop is CASSPHGREQYF. DNA for the CDR3: TGTGCCAGCAGTCCCCACGGGAGGGAGCAGTACTTC. The full variable domain, in which reference TRBV28 and TRBJ2-7 provide the parts outside the CDR3, is DVKVTQSSRYLVKRTGEKVFLECVQDMDHENMFWYRQDPGLGLRLIYFSYDVKMKEKGDIPEGYSVSREKKERFSLILESASTNQTSMYLCASSPHGREQYFGPGTRLTVT.

This chain uses TRBV30 with TRBJ1-6; D uncertain. The CDR3 has 12 amino acids. Germline CDR1 GTSNPN, CDR2 SVGIG (reference sequence). The V end lost 2 bases, the J end lost 5 bases, and 4 bases lay between the germline ends. The chain's CDR3 is CAWSLNNSPLHF. The CDR3 DNA is TGTGCCTGGAGTCTGAATAATTCACCCCTCCACTTT. Combining the CDR3 with reference TRBV30 and TRBJ1-6 gives the whole variable domain SQTIHQWPATLVQPVGSPLSLECTVEGTSNPNLYWYRQAAGRGLQLLFYSVGIGQISSEVPQNLSASRPQDRQFILSSKKLLLSDSGFYLCAWSLNNSPLHFGNGTRLTVT.

This clone turned up a few times. V is TRBV11-2 and J is TRBJ1-1; D is ambiguous. This CDR3 contains 13 residues. The V gene lost 1 base and the J gene lost 6 bases, with 9 bases spanning the gap. Germline values: CDR1 SGHAT, CDR2 FQNNGV. CDR3 region: CASSLVRASEAFF. As DNA, the CDR3 is TGTGCCAGCAGCTTAGTTAGGGCCTCTGAAGCTTTCTTT. Drawing the rest from reference TRBV11-2 and TRBJ1-1, the complete variable domain is EAGVAQSPRYKIIEKRQSVAFWCNPISGHATLYWYQQILGQGPKLLIQFQNNGVVDDSQLPKDRFSAERLKGVDSTLKIQPAKLEDSAVYLCASSLVRASEAFFGQGTRLTVV.

V and J are TRBV28 and TRBJ2-7; TRBD1 might be the D (5 bases). From germline, CDR1 is MDHEN and CDR2 SYDVKM. The CDR3 extends over 16 amino acids. Trimming removed 7 bases from V and 3 bases from J, with 22 bases in between. The CDR3 nucleotides are TGTGCCAGCATAGGATCAGGTGCAGGGTCGAACTACGAGCAGTACTTC. Protein product: CASIGSGAGSNYEQYF. Filled out from reference TRBV28 and TRBJ2-7, the complete variable domain reads DVKVTQSSRYLVKRTGEKVFLECVQDMDHENMFWYRQDPGLGLRLIYFSYDVKMKEKGDIPEGYSVSREKKERFSLILESASTNQTSMYLCASIGSGAGSNYEQYFGPGTRLTVT.

The chain couples TRBV6-9 to TRBJ2-1; D is perhaps TRBD2 (6 bases). Trimming pared 2 bases from V and 0 bases from J, leaving 14 bases between. Germline CDR1 MNHGY, CDR2 SVAAGI. The CDR3 consists of 17 residues. Written as DNA, the CDR3 is TGTGCCAGCAGTTATACCCCTGCGGGGACCTCCTACAATGAGCAGTTCTTC. This codes for CASSYTPAGTSYNEQFF.

V gene TRBV5-1 combines with J gene TRBJ1-2, with 9 bases lining up with TRBD1. Looked up from germline, CDR1 is SGHRS and CDR2 is YFSETQ. J lost 7 bases, V lost 0 bases, and 10 bases had no gene match. CDR3 size: 16 residues. CDR3 region: CASSLAPGQGPGGYTF. As DNA, the CDR3 is TGCGCCAGCAGCTTGGCCCCGGGACAGGGCCCGGGTGGCTACACCTTC.